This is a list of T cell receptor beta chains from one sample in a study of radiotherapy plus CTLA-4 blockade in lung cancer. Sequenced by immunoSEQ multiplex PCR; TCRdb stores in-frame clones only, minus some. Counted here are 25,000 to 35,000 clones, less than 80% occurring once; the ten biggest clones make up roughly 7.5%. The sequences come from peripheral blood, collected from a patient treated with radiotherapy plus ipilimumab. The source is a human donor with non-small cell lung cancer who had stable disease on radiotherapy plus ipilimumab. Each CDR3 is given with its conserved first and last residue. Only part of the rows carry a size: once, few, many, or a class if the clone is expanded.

CASSLFDPGNEQFF | NA | TRBV19
CASSSGLYTDTQYF | NA | TRBV7-3
CASSPATGGLTGELFF | NA | TRBV7-9
CASSVMGDSPLHF | NA | TRBV9
CASSMATGGFTEAFF | NA | TRBV19
CASGLVSAQPQHF | NA | TRBV12-5
CASSPRTGPPTGELFF | NA | TRBV5-1
CASSGGSLTGELFF | NA | TRBV5-1
CATVPGSTNEKLFF | once | TRBV15
CASSLWQGMSEQYF | NA | TRBV7-6
CASSPLPRMNTEAFF | NA | TRBV18
CASSYKGGYGYTF | few | TRBV28
CASSSYKGSYNEQFF | NA | TRBV11-1
CASSPGQGVNQPQHF | NA | TRBV18
CASSLSSSGELFF | once | TRBV11-3
CSVEAGANTEAFF | NA | TRBV29-1
CASSSRTGAEAFF | NA | TRBV5-8
CASSLDLRGGGLETQYF | NA | TRBV11-2
CASIKWGDNQPQHF | NA | TRBV6-5
CASSSGTSGYYNEQFF | NA | TRBV6-4
CASSRDRGQPYYGYTF | NA | TRBV19
CASPRGDSRSGELFF | NA | TRBV2
CASSQVMNTEAFF | NA | TRBV4-3
CASSLWRMSDTQYF | NA | TRBV7-9
CASSLGGLNTGELFF | NA | TRBV5-4
CASSLRGTNEKLFF | NA | TRBV27
CASSLEVTGSNTDTQYF | few | TRBV11-2
CASSPGTVSYTF | few | TRBV18
CASSEAGGQLTF | NA | TRBV6-1
CASSLGDREYGYTF | NA | TRBV5-4
CASSLSTGREKLFF | NA | TRBV27
CASSPYIDSPLHF | NA | TRBV7-6
CASSERYEQYF | NA | TRBV6-1
CASSLDRIGYTF | NA | TRBV11-2
CASSQGIGTGSMDTEAFF | NA | TRBV4-3
CASRNIAEFTDTQYF | few | TRBV28
CASSLSLGEQFF | NA | TRBV5-1
CACSKGSRNFNEQFF | NA | TRBV6-1
CASSRDRGLPSYNEQFF | NA | TRBV23-1
CAWSGRYIGYTF | NA | TRBV30
CASSFNRDTEAFF | NA | TRBV5-1
CASSFRGYTEAFF | NA | TRBV27
CASSLDRGDGSDTQYF | few | TRBV11-2
CASSGPGNTEAFF | NA | TRBV2
CASSPTGNYGYTF | NA | TRBV18